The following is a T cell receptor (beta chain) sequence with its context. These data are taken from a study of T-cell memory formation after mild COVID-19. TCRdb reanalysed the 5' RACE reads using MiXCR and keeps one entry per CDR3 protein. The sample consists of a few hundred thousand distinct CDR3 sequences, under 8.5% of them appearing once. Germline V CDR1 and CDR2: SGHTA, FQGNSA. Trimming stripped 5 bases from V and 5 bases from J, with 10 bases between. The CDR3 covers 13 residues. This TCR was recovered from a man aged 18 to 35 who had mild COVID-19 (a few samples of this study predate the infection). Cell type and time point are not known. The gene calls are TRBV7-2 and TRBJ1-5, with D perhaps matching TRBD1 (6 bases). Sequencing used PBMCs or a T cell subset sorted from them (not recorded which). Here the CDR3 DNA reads TGTGCCAGCAGCCCTAACAGGGATCAGCCCCAGCATTTT. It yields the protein CASSPNRDQPQHF.